This T cell receptor beta chain appears in the sequencing data of a study of T cell responses to AZD1222 COVID-19 vaccine. Assay: immunoSEQ multiplex PCR; the TCRdb copy retains only in-frame clones and omits some. This table holds more than 95,000 clones, approximately 93% found once. V was shortened by 3 bases and J by 0 bases, with 12 bases between the two germline ends. The CDR3 extends over 15 amino acids. CDR1 is DFQATT, CDR2 SNEGSKA, per germline (reference sequence). The source was peripheral blood, collected on day 0 of AZD1222 vaccination. This TCR was sampled from an adult in good health. This chain links TRBV20-1 with TRBJ1-5; D is undetermined. In nucleotides, the CDR3 is TGCAGTGCTAGTCCCGTCGATTATAGCAATCAGCCCCAGCATTTT. Protein: CSASPVDYSNQPQHF.